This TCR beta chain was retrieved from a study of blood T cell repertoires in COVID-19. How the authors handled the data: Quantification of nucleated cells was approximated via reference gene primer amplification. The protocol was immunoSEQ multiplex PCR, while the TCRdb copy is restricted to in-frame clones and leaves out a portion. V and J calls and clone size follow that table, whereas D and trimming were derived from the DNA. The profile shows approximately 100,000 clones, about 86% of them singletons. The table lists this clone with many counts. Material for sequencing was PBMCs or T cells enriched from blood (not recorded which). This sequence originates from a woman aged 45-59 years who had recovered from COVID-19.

The CDR3 bases are TGTGCCAGCAGCCCAGATTCCCTGCCCCAGCATTTT. This gives the protein CASSPDSLPQHF. The chain has TRBV12-3 or TRBV12-4 and TRBJ1-5; D gene uncertain. V lost 6 bases to trimming and J lost 9 bases, with 12 bases between them. This CDR3 comprises 12 residues.